The entry below gives a single TCR beta chain sequence along with its context. Its specificity is unknown. These data are taken from a study of vaccination effects on CD4 cells after COVID-19. The overall study: Each participant received a vaccine that was either BNT162b2 or mRNA-1273, given as two doses.

Sequencing was performed with immunoSEQ multiplex PCR; in TCRdb, only in-frame clones are kept and a portion is missing. The table shows 35,000 to 40,000 clones, with 65% to 85% occurring only once. General study findings and limits: The authors studied few convalescent patients and collected no early post-infection timepoints.

Culture lasted 10 days before CD4+ T cell isolation. Nucleocapsid antibody tests were negative, and the vaccine recipients had no prior SARS-CoV-2 infection. Cells had half their medium changed to IL-2 medium on days 3 and 7. CDR3 length equals 15 residues. V lost 3 bases, J lost 0 bases, and 15 bases lay in between. Germline lookup yields CDR1 GTSNPN and CDR2 SVGIG (reference sequence). Sequences were derived from CD4+ T cells from PBMCs cultured without peptide, sampled before COVID-19 vaccination. The chain joins TRBV30 to TRBJ2-7; no reliable D call. The sequence was collected from a human donor who received a COVID-19 vaccine. The CDR3 spells CAWRAKDGSSYEQYF. The CDR3 DNA reads TGTGCCTGGAGGGCGAAGGACGGCAGCTCCTACGAGCAGTACTTC. The full variable domain, with the rest looked up from reference TRBV30 and TRBJ2-7, is SQTIHQWPATLVQPVGSPLSLECTVEGTSNPNLYWYRQAAGRGLQLLFYSVGIGQISSEVPQNLSASRPQDRQFILSSKKLLLSDSGFYLCAWRAKDGSSYEQYFGPGTRLTVT.